This TCR beta chain was recorded in a study of Graves' ophthalmopathy and Graves' hyperthyroidism. There are 13 residues in the CDR3. Between the trimmed V and J ends, which lost 11 bases and 3 bases, there was a span of 16 bases. Germline V gene data show CDR1 as LNHDA and CDR2 as SQIVND (reference sequence). RNA transcripts yielded amplified TCR beta CDR3 regions. RT-PCR with HTBI primers came first, then second-round multiplex PCR. MiXCR, applied by TCRdb to the multiplex PCR reads, yields one record per CDR3 protein. The table has about 640,000 distinct CDR3 sequences, about 41% seen once; the top ten hold around 3%.

The rearrangement joins TRBV19 to TRBJ1-2, with a weak D call TRBD1 (5 bases). This TCR came from an adult man with Graves' ophthalmopathy. The sample taken for sequencing was peripheral blood. CDR3 nucleotides: TGTGCCTGGAGCTCCGGGGGATACTATGGCTACACCTTC. This codes for CAWSSGGYYGYTF.